This T cell receptor (beta chain) appears in the sequencing data of a study of blood T cell repertoires in COVID-19 (TCRdb year 2020). About the investigation overall: Samples covering the acute and convalescent phases of COVID-19 were provided by collaborators in the United States, Italy and Spain. The material from the prospective study consisted of cDNA or gDNA derived from T cells, B-cell-depleted T cells, or PBMCs. Deeply sampled blood TCRbeta repertoires from subjects exposed to, actively infected with, or recovered from COVID-19 were included in the dataset. The repertoires were released in a freely available public database intended as a resource for research on the immune response to SARS-CoV-2. Samples were obtained from the ongoing ImmuneRACE study (first 160 participants) and from some 1,200 subjects provided by 6 global collaborators. A de-identified subject ID, COVID-19 status, age in years and sex were almost always included in the sample metadata. Where available, HLA class I and class II types were taken from metadata supplied by the sample provider and were not determined by assay-based typing. Overall study results and their limits: The quantity of clinical and demographic metadata differed by source and by participant and was supplied without curation.

Collaborating institutions collected whole blood in K2EDTA tubes following their own protocols. For TCRbeta analysis, collaborators shipped samples as frozen whole blood, isolated PBMCs, or DNA extracted from either of those sample types. The immunoSEQ Assay, a bias-controlled multiplex PCR, was used to amplify TCRbeta CDR3 regions from genomic DNA. The authors processed their data as follows. Within the assay, amplification of reference gene primers was used to estimate how many nucleated cells each sample contained. Sequence reads were collapsed and filtered to measure the absolute abundance of every unique TCRbeta CDR3 rearrangement. For each sample, productive Simpson clonality was calculated as the square root of Simpson's diversity index across productive rearrangements. TCRdb holds this immuneACCESS table with in-frame rearrangements only. Some clones are missing; in checked studies, unresolved V genes explain under half, and the rest has no known cause. That table furnishes V, J and clone size, whereas the DNA furnished D and trimming. This sample lists fewer than 90,000 clones; more than 65% were detected once. Around 10% of the sample is in the top ten clones.

CDR1 MNHEY and CDR2 SVGAGI are derived from the germline V gene. V is cut back by 5 bases and J by 6 bases, with 7 bases in the junction unmatched. The CDR3 holds 14 amino acids from the cysteine to the phenylalanine. The entry retains the CDR3 DNA only, 42 bases that are in frame from base 1. In regard to this clone: Its antigen is still unknown. No base quality values were provided; no much bigger clone lies one nucleotide off.

The specimen was peripheral blood. Rearrangement joined TRBV6-5 to TRBJ1-5; 7 nucleotides in the junction match TRBD1. The source of this sequence is a man aged 50 to 59 with acute or convalescent COVID-19. The CDR3 sequence is CASSLTGEVQPQHF. The sequenced DNA: TGTGCCAGCAGTCTTACAGGGGAGGTTCAGCCCCAGCATTTT.